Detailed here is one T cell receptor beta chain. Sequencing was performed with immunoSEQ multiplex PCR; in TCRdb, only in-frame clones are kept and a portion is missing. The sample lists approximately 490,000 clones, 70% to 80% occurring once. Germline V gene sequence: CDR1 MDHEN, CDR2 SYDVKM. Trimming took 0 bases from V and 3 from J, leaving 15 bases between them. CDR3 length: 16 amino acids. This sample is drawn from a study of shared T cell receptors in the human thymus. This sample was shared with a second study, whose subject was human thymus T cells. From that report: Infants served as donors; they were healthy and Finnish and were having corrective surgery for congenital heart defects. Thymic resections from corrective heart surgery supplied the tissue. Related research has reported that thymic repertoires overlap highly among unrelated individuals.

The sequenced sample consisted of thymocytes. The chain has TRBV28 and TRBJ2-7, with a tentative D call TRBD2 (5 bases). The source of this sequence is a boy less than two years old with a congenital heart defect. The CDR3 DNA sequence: TGTGCCAGCAGTTTATGCAATCAGAGAGGGAACTACGAGCAGTACTTC. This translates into CASSLCNQRGNYEQYF.